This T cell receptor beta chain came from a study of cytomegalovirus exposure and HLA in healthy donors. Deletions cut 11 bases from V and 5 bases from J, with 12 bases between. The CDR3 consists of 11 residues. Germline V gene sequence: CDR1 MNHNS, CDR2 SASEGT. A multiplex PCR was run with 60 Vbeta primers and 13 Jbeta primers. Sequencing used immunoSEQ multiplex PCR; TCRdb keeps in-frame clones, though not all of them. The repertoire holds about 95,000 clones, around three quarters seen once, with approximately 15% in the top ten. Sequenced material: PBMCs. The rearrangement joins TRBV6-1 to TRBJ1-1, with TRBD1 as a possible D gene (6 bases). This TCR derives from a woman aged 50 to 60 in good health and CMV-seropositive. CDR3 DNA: TGTGCCGGGGGCTTGATGACTGAAGCTTTCTTT. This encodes CAGGLMTEAFF.